Below are 18 T cell receptor beta chains sequenced from a single sample in a study of blood T cell repertoires in COVID-19. Sequencing used immunoSEQ multiplex PCR; TCRdb keeps in-frame clones, though not all of them. The sample shows 200,000 to 300,000 clones, around 85% of them seen only once. Material: peripheral blood. The origin of the receptors is a woman under 40 who had recovered from COVID-19.

The rearrangement joins TRBV5-6 to TRBJ2-2, with D perhaps TRBD1 (7 bases). The CDR3 loop spans 16 amino acids. The V end was cut by 1 base, the J end by 1 base, with 11 bases between. Germline V lookup: CDR1 SGHDT, CDR2 YYEEEE. CDR3 in amino acids: CASSLWRDRNTGELFF. The CDR3 DNA reads as TGTGCCAGCAGCTTGTGGAGGGACAGGAACACCGGGGAGCTGTTTTTT.

The CDR3 region has the DNA TGTGCCAGCAGCTCCCGTATGGAGACCCAGTACTTC. Encoded protein: CASSSRMETQYF. The J gene is TRBJ2-5, the V gene TRBV11-2; no definite D call. Trimming cost V 4 bases and J 5 bases, with 8 bases left between them. Germline V gene lookup returns CDR1 SGHAT and CDR2 FQNNGV. This CDR3 is built from 12 residues.

This chain's CDR3 is CASSNTGAGELFF. CDR3 sequence (DNA): TGTGCCAGCAGTAACACAGGAGCCGGGGAGCTGTTTTTT. The V gene is TRBV6-5, the J gene TRBJ2-2; D possibly corresponds to TRBD1 (5 bases). Germline V gene data show CDR1 as MNHEY and CDR2 as SVGAGI. The CDR3 contains 13 residues. Between the trimmed V and J ends, which lost 5 bases and 6 bases, there was a span of 10 bases.

The chain uses TRBV3-1 (or the pseudogene TRBV3-2) and TRBJ2-5; a weak D match, TRBD2 (5 bases). CDR1 is LGHDT, CDR2 YNNKEL, per germline (reference sequence). V was shortened by 1 base and J by 1 base, with 7 bases between the two germline ends. The CDR3 consists of 14 residues. CDR3 amino acids: CASSQVSGQETQYF. CDR3 DNA: TGTGCCAGCAGCCAAGTAAGCGGCCAAGAGACCCAGTACTTC.

This chain uses TRBV5-1 with TRBJ2-1, with TRBD1 identical over 9 bases. Germline V gene lookup returns CDR1 SGHRS and CDR2 YFSETQ. The CDR3 has 15 residues. The V segment lost 7 bases and the J segment 0 bases; nucleotides outside the gene matches: 5. The CDR3 loop reads CASDRGSSSYNEQFF. The DNA of the CDR3 is TGCGCCAGCGACAGGGGGTCAAGCTCCTACAATGAGCAGTTCTTC.

The V and J genes are TRBV5-6 and TRBJ2-3, with D tentatively TRBD2 (6 bases). CDR3 size: 15 residues. Germline values: CDR1 SGHDT, CDR2 YYEEEE. Trimming took off 4 bases at V and 2 bases at J, with 14 bases between the two ends. The CDR3 loop reads CASSLGTGDTDTQYF. DNA of the CDR3: TGTGCCAGCAGCCTCGGGACTGGAGACACAGATACGCAGTATTTT.

This chain connects TRBV6-2 or TRBV6-3 to TRBJ1-6, with a weak D call TRBD1 (5 bases). V lost 5 bases and J lost 5, with 13 bases in between. Per germline, CDR1 MNHEY and CDR2 SVGEGT. This CDR3 contains 15 residues. The CDR3, as DNA: TGTGCCAGCAGTCCCCCGACAGAGAATAATTCACCCCTCCACTTT. Protein product: CASSPPTENNSPLHF.

The rearrangement uses TRBV6-5 and TRBJ1-4; 10 positions agree with TRBD1. This CDR3 region has 15 residues. CDR1 and CDR2 (germline): MNHEY, SVGAGI. V trimming: 7 bases; J trimming: 8 bases; junction bases outside the gene matches: 10. CDR3 sequence: CASTRTGGGYEKLFF. As DNA, the CDR3 is TGTGCCAGCACCCGGACAGGGGGAGGGTACGAAAAACTGTTTTTT.

In this sample, this clone turned up a few times. The chain joins TRBV15 to TRBJ2-1; 12 bases line up with TRBD2. Germline assignment: CDR1 LNHNV and CDR2 YYDKDF (reference sequence). CDR3 length: 16 residues. Trimming cost V 3 bases and J 5 bases; bases outside gene matches: 5. The CDR3 sequence is CATSSWTSGTHNEQFF. The CDR3 DNA sequence: TGTGCCACCAGCAGCTGGACTAGCGGGACGCACAATGAGCAGTTCTTC.

This rearrangement joins TRBV5-1 to TRBJ2-2; 10 positions agree with TRBD1. This CDR3 comprises 14 residues. V shed 9 bases and J 6 bases; nucleotides not matched to a gene: 8. CDR1 is SGHRS, CDR2 YFSETQ, per germline. CDR3 in amino acids: CATKGQGSSGELFF. The CDR3 DNA is TGCGCCACCAAGGGACAGGGGTCATCCGGGGAGCTGTTTTTT.

The chain uses TRBV12-2 and TRBJ2-2; TRBD2, the table's D call, was not compared with the DNA. TRBV12-2 is designated a pseudogene. The CDR3 totals 17 residues. The CDR3 sequence is CASRLLQTTGYTGELFF. CDR3 bases: TGTGCAAGTCGCTTACTTCAAACGACGGGGTACACCGGGGAGCTGTTTTTT.

This sequence joins TRBV5-1 and TRBJ2-3; 11 nucleotides match TRBD2. Germline V gives CDR1 SGHRS, CDR2 YFSETQ. V shed 2 bases, J shed 3 bases, and the junction held 5 bases outside the gene matches. The CDR3 has 16 residues. The CDR3 sequence is CASSLYGTSGTDTQYF. CDR3 in DNA: TGCGCCAGCAGCTTATATGGGACTAGCGGAACAGATACGCAGTATTTT.

The V gene is TRBV13, the J gene TRBJ1-2; D gene unclear. Trimming left V 3 bases short and J 4 bases short, with 15 bases between. From germline, CDR1 is PRHDT and CDR2 FYEKMQ (reference sequence). CDR3 size: 15 residues. The CDR3 DNA is TGTGCCAGCAGCTTTTCTACCGAGGCGACCTATGGCTACACCTTC. It codes for CASSFSTEATYGYTF.

The V and J genes are TRBV20-1 and TRBJ2-3, with D possibly TRBD1 on 5 matching bases. The CDR3 is 14 amino acids. Trimming pared 3 bases from V and 1 base from J, leaving 11 bases between. Germline lookup yields CDR1 DFQATT and CDR2 SNEGSKA (reference sequence). The CDR3 region has the DNA TGCAGTGCTAGTAGGCAGGGTGGCACAGATACGCAGTATTTT. Translated: CSASRQGGTDTQYF.

This chain joins TRBV7-8 and TRBJ2-5; 12 bases map to TRBD2. There are 16 residues in the CDR3. Unmatched junction bases numbered 6, after V lost 3 bases and J lost 4 bases. CDR1 and CDR2 from the germline V gene are SGHVS and FQNEAQ. This CDR3 reads CASSFASGGVRETQYF. CDR3 DNA sequence: TGTGCCAGCAGCTTCGCTAGCGGGGGGGTTAGAGAGACCCAGTACTTC.

V usage is TRBV7-2 and J usage is TRBJ2-7, with 13 bases aligning to TRBD2. V dropped 3 bases and J dropped 7; count of bases not matched to a gene: 12. The CDR3 is 17 residues long. Per the germline V gene, CDR1 is SGHTA and CDR2 is FQGNSA. The DNA for the CDR3 is TGTGCCAGCAGCTTGGAACTAGCGGGGGGGGTCTCATTTGAGCAGTACTTC. This codes for CASSLELAGGVSFEQYF.

This clone appeared once. The rearrangement joins TRBV5-1 to TRBJ1-2; 8 positions agree with TRBD1. CDR1 SGHRS and CDR2 YFSETQ come from the germline V gene. Trimming at V came to 4 bases and at J to 0 bases, leaving 2 bases not matched to a gene. CDR3 length equals 14 residues. This CDR3 is CASSPTGANYGYTF. The DNA of the CDR3 is TGCGCCAGCAGCCCGACAGGGGCTAACTATGGCTACACCTTC.

This clone was counted only a few times. CDR3 protein: CASSIGAGRYEQYF. The CDR3 bases are TGTGCCAGTAGTATAGGGGCAGGTCGCTACGAGCAGTACTTC. This chain links TRBV19 with TRBJ2-7; no firm D call. Germline V gene sequence: CDR1 LNHDA, CDR2 SQIVND (reference sequence). This CDR3 region has 14 residues. V gave up 1 base and J gave up 3 bases, with 10 bases separating them. Based on the CDR3 plus reference TRBV19 and TRBJ2-7, the full variable domain is DGGITQSPKYLFRKEGQNVTLSCEQNLNHDAMYWYRQDPGQGLRLIYYSQIVNDFQKGDIAEGYSVSREKKESFPLTVTSAQKNPTAFYLCASSIGAGRYEQYFGPGTRLTVT.